The T cell receptor beta chain described here comes from a study of blood T cell repertoires in COVID-19. Profiled with immunoSEQ multiplex PCR; TCRdb holds only in-frame clones, not every one. The profile covers roughly 330,000 clones, with 86% appearing a single time and around 9.3% taken by the ten largest. Trimming left V 0 bases short and J 5 bases short, with 14 bases between. The CDR3 is 14 residues long. Germline V gene sequence: CDR1 GTSNPN, CDR2 SVGIG (reference sequence). V usage is TRBV30 and J usage is TRBJ2-7; a weak D match, TRBD2 (7 bases). The TCR was taken from a woman aged 18 to 35 who had recovered from COVID-19. The sample taken for sequencing was PBMCs or T cells enriched from blood (not recorded which). CDR3 residues: CAWSVGRGPDEQYF. In DNA form, the CDR3 reads TGTGCCTGGAGTGTAGGGCGGGGGCCGGACGAGCAGTACTTC.